The following is a T cell receptor beta chain sequence with its context. Its antigen remains unknown. This sample was included in a study of identical twins. J gave up 5 bases and V 2 bases, and 6 bases lay outside the gene matches. Germline assignment: CDR1 MNHNS and CDR2 SASEGT. CDR3 length equals 16 residues. Only healthy Caucasians were included as donors. Study-wide points: Model-predicted out-of-frame TCR alpha sharing fell below observed values in monozygotic twins. Zero-insertion analyses were open to partial confounding by invariant MAIT and iNKT cells.

TCRdb re-analysed the 5' RACE reads in MiXCR, keeping a single row per CDR3 protein. The sample holds 500,000 or so distinct CDR3 sequences, around 15% seen once. This sample also belongs to another study, concerning yellow fever vaccine responses in identical twins.

This receptor was identified in a woman between 18 and 29 years old in good health. The sample comprised CD4+ T cells sorted from blood. The J gene is TRBJ1-6, the V gene TRBV6-1; 7 bases map to TRBD1. The CDR3 DNA reads TGTGCCAGCAGTGAAACTGGACAGGCGAATAATTCACCCCTCCACTTT. The encoded protein is CASSETGQANNSPLHF.